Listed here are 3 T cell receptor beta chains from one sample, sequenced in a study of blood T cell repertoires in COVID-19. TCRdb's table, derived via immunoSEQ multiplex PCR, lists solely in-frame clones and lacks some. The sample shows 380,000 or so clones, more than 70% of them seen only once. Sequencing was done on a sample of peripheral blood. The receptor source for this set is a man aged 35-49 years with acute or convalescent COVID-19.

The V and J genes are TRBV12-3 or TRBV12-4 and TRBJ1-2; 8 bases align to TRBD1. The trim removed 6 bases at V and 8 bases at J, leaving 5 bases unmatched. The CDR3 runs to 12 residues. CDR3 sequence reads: CASSYDRGGYTF. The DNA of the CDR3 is TGTGCCAGCAGCTATGACAGGGGCGGCTACACCTTC.

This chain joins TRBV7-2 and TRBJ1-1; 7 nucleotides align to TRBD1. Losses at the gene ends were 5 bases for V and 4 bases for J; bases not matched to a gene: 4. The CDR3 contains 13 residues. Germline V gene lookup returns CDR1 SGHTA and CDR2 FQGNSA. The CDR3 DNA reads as TGTGCCAGCAGCCTACAGGGGAGCACTGAAGCTTTCTTT. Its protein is CASSLQGSTEAFF.

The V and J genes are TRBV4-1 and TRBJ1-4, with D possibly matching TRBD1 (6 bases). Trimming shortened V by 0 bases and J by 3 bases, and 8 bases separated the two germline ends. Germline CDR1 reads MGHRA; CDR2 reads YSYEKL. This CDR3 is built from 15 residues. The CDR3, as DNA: TGCGCCAGCAGCCAAGAAGGGGGACCTAATGAAAAACTGTTTTTT. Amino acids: CASSQEGGPNEKLFF.